This is a list of T cell receptor beta chains from one sample in a study of vaccination effects on CD4 cells after COVID-19. Using immunoSEQ multiplex PCR, the repertoire was profiled, and TCRdb retains in-frame clones only, with some absent. The table records more than 20,000 clones, approximately 79% of them present only once. These receptors' antigens are unknown. The sample consisted of CD4+ T cells from PBMCs cultured with SARS-CoV-2 spike peptides, taken after COVID-19 vaccination. Every receptor here comes from a human donor who received a COVID-19 vaccine. Some clones in this sample may be carry-over from other donors' samples. The conserved cysteine and the conserved F or W are not part of the CDR3 here.

V: TRBV6-4
J: TRBJ1-5
CDR3: ASSLTGGNQPQH

V: TRBV30
J: TRBJ1-5
CDR3: AWSQGYNQPQH

V: TRBV10-3
J: TRBJ2-3
CDR3: AIGESGQGKTDTQY

V: TRBV6-5
J: TRBJ1-5
CDR3: ASSPLGVRNQPQH

V: TRBV4-2
J: TRBJ1-6
CDR3: ASSQSIDRSSYNSPLH

V: TRBV19
J: TRBJ2-3
CDR3: ASSIATGGTDTQY

V: TRBV5-1
J: TRBJ2-3
CDR3: ASSLNPSGVSTDTQY

V: TRBV19
J: TRBJ1-6
CDR3: ASSIVTGSYNSPLH

V: TRBV6-5
J: TRBJ1-3
CDR3: ASSSGRLFSGNTIY

V: TRBV5-8
J: TRBJ1-5
CDR3: ASSWKTPFANQPQH

V: TRBV4-1
J: TRBJ2-3
CDR3: ASSQSGTSGGGVDTQY

V: TRBV19
J: TRBJ1-3
CDR3: ASSRSGSGNTIY

V: TRBV18
J: TRBJ2-4
CDR3: ASSPTERLAKNIQY

V: TRBV2
J: TRBJ1-2
CDR3: ASNHEQGNYGYT

V: TRBV5-6
J: TRBJ2-5
CDR3: ASSLEGWTKETQY

V: TRBV4-2
J: TRBJ2-3
CDR3: ASSQDVSTDTQY

V: TRBV28
J: TRBJ2-2
CDR3: ASSPSFRELF

V: TRBV28
J: TRBJ1-1
CDR3: ASSLGGAGGTEAF

V: TRBV27
J: TRBJ1-1
CDR3: ASSWLFSRAEAF

V: TRBV6-5
J: TRBJ2-5
CDR3: ASTQGGVGETQY

V: TRBV5-5
J: TRBJ1-2
CDR3: ASSSITGGYGYT

V: TRBV28
J: TRBJ1-6
CDR3: ASSLWEFNSPLH

V: TRBV2
J: TRBJ1-1
CDR3: ASTPGRGNTEAF

V: TRBV5-5
J: TRBJ2-5
CDR3: ASSLGTGQETQY

V: TRBV24-1
J: TRBJ2-1
CDR3: ATSDPSGSSYNEQF

V: TRBV6-1
J: TRBJ2-2
CDR3: ASSEHDWMMAVELF

V: TRBV7-2
J: TRBJ2-5
CDR3: ASSLDRQGETQY

V: TRBV5-1
J: TRBJ2-5
CDR3: ASSPPRGDETQY

V: TRBV4-1
J: TRBJ1-5
CDR3: ASSSSTPFNQPQH

V: TRBV6-6
J: TRBJ2-3
CDR3: ASSLTSADTQY

V: TRBV7-9
J: TRBJ1-1
CDR3: ASSLAGVEAF

V: TRBV4-3
J: TRBJ2-2
CDR3: ASSQLAGGPTGELF

V: TRBV28
J: TRBJ1-2
CDR3: ASILRDRRGGYT

V: TRBV10-1
J: TRBJ2-6
CDR3: ASSPEQGQALGANVLT

V: TRBV6-5
J: TRBJ2-5
CDR3: ASSSLSGGRETQY

V: TRBV6-4
J: TRBJ2-6
CDR3: ASSDSRRSGANVLT

V: TRBV11-1
J: TRBJ1-1
CDR3: ASSLRNRWGPSEAF

V: TRBV11-2
J: TRBJ2-5
CDR3: ASRIGQGALETQY

V: TRBV7-3
J: TRBJ2-5
CDR3: ASSLNSGLQETQY

V: TRBV27
J: TRBJ1-2
CDR3: ASSLTGGLDYGYT

V: TRBV24-1
J: TRBJ2-3
CDR3: ATSDNADTQY

V: TRBV7-3
J: TRBJ2-6
CDR3: ASSLNAGRVGANVLT

V: TRBV6-6
J: TRBJ1-3
CDR3: ASSSKGNTIY

V: TRBV5-1
J: TRBJ2-1
CDR3: ASSFDARGQF

V: TRBV7-2
J: TRBJ2-1
CDR3: ASSWGWGENLDNEQF

V: TRBV2
J: TRBJ1-2
CDR3: ASSELKVNYGYT

V: TRBV6-5
J: TRBJ1-4
CDR3: ASSLLRGANEKLF

V: TRBV6-5
J: TRBJ1-5
CDR3: ARIPGRRPNQPQH

V: TRBV7-2
J: TRBJ2-3
CDR3: ASRLAGDTDTQY

V: TRBV5-1
J: TRBJ2-1
CDR3: ASSLAAGYEQF

V: TRBV2
J: TRBJ2-2
CDR3: ASGRSQGAGELF

V: TRBV5-1
J: TRBJ1-5
CDR3: ASSLAGVDQPQH

V: TRBV19
J: TRBJ1-3
CDR3: ASSINPTGPSGGNTIY